The entry below describes one TCR beta chain. Its specificity is unknown. The data derive from a study of T cell responses to AZD1222 COVID-19 vaccine. Whole-study findings and limits: The sample set comprised mostly white British donors with more females, and clonal diversity was possibly underestimated. Spike-specific TCR repertoires showed rising breadth and depth after two AZD1222 doses. Regions 160-218 and 743-854 dominated among vaccine-associated CD4 TCRs spanning spike. Variant regions that are unmutated are reportedly the target of nearly half of spike-specific TCRs.

V was trimmed by 4 bases and J by 1 base, leaving 13 bases between them. The CDR3 is 15 residues long. In germline, CDR1 is MNHEY, CDR2 SVGAGI. The data were produced by immunoSEQ multiplex PCR, yet TCRdb's version contains in-frame clones alone and is incomplete. The table shows under 150,000 clones, with 92% occurring only once. Sequenced here: peripheral blood, sampled 28 days after the second AZD1222 dose. The chain links TRBV6-5 to TRBJ1-1, with a possible D match to TRBD1 (5 bases). This receptor was identified in an adult who received the AZD1222 COVID-19 vaccine. The CDR3 region has the DNA TGTGCCAGCAGTTGGCGGGGCAGCGAGAACACTGAAGCTTTCTTT. This gives the protein CASSWRGSENTEAFF.